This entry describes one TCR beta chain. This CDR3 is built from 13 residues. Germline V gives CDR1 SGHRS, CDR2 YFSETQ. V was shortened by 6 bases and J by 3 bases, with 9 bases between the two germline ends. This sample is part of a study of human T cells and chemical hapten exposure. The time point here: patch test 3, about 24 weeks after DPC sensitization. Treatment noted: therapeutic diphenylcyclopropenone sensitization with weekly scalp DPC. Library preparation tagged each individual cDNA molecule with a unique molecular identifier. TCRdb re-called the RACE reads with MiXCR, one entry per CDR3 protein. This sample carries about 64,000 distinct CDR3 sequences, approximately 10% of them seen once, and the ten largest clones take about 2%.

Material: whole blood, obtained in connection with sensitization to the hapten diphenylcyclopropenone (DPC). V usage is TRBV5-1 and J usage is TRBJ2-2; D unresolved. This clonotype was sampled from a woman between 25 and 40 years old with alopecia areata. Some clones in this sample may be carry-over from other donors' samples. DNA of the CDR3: TGCGCCAGCACCATGACTGACACCGGGGAGCTGTTTTTT. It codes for CASTMTDTGELFF.